This section outlines one T cell receptor (beta chain) sequence together with its context. TCRdb's table, derived via immunoSEQ multiplex PCR, lists solely in-frame clones and lacks some. The data contain thousands of clones, about 75% of them singletons. The data were taken from a study of T cells and Merkel cell carcinoma outcomes. Trimming stripped 5 bases from V and 5 bases from J, with 10 bases between. Per germline, CDR1 SEHNR and CDR2 FQNEAQ (reference sequence). The CDR3 totals 13 residues. The specimen sequenced was tumor tissue from Merkel cell carcinoma. The TCR comes from a human donor with Merkel cell carcinoma. The genes are TRBV7-9 and TRBJ2-1, with no clear D. In DNA, the CDR3 is TGTGCCAGCAGCCGGCTAGAGGACAATGAGCAGTTCTTC. Its translation is CASSRLEDNEQFF.